The 20 T cell receptor beta chains below come from one sample, sequenced in a study of tumor and adjacent non-tumor tissue in lung cancer. TCRbeta libraries were built with three rounds of nested PCR, modified from ARM-PCR. TCRdb called the multiplex PCR reads again in MiXCR, with one record for every CDR3 protein. Of around 66,000 distinct CDR3 sequences listed, more than 70% were seen once; the top ten hold 28%. The template was RNA from unsorted bulk tissue. The specimen sequenced was lung tumor tissue. Receptor source: a man aged 55 to 70 with non-small cell lung cancer.

The rearrangement joins TRBV20-1 to TRBJ2-2; D ambiguous. The germline V gene has CDR1 DFQATT and CDR2 SNEGSKA (reference sequence). The CDR3 loop spans 15 amino acids. Trimming left V 3 bases short and J 4 bases short, with 15 bases between. CDR3 residues: CSASFALTSTGELFF. In nucleotides, the CDR3 is TGCAGTGCTAGTTTCGCCCTTACGAGCACCGGGGAGCTGTTTTTT.

This clonotype was recorded at least ten times. V usage is TRBV20-1 and J usage is TRBJ2-7; 8 bases are a match to TRBD2. V lost 8 bases to trimming and J lost 6 bases; unmatched junction nucleotides: 12. The germline V gene encodes CDR1 DFQATT and CDR2 SNEGSKA (reference sequence). The CDR3 is made up of 13 amino acids. CDR3 nucleotide sequence: TGCAGTCCTTGGGGGCAGGGGACTAGCGAGCAGTACTTC. Its translation is CSPWGQGTSEQYF.

In the case of this clonotype: No conserved phenylalanine or tryptophan ends this CDR3, so it is likely a read error. This chain links TRBV18 with TRBJ1-1; unclear D gene. This CDR3 has 13 amino acids. CDR1 KGHSH and CDR2 LQKENI come from the germline V gene. Trimming took 0 bases from V and 8 from J, leaving 10 bases between them. CDR3 bases: TGTGCCAGCTCACCACCGCTAGGGCTGGAAGCTTTCATT. Translated: CASSPPLGLEAFI.

This clonotype was counted at least ten times. V usage is TRBV29-1 and J usage is TRBJ2-3; D gene uncertain. The germline gives CDR1 SQVTM, CDR2 ANQGSEA. V was clipped by 2 bases and J by 0 bases, with 9 bases between them. The CDR3 is 14 amino acids. CDR3 coding DNA: TGCAGCGTTGAAACTGGGTCTAGCACAGATACGCAGTATTTT. Amino acids: CSVETGSSTDTQYF.

For this clonotype: At one end the junction does not follow the germline gene, possibly because of a read error. This chain connects TRBV20-1 to TRBJ2-1, with no clear D. The CDR3 sequence is 13 residues long. The germline gives CDR1 DFQATT, CDR2 SNEGSKA (reference sequence). The DNA of the CDR3 is TGCAGTGGTCGGAACTTACCCTACAATGAGCTGTTCTTC. Protein sequence: CSGRNLPYNELFF.

This clonotype was counted once. The junction and the germline gene differ at one end; a read error may be behind it. This chain links TRBV19 with TRBJ1-5, with 7 bases lining up with TRBD1. The CDR3 is 15 residues long. Per the germline V gene, CDR1 is LNHDA and CDR2 is SQIVND (reference sequence). The CDR3 region is CANSSGTASNWPQHF. CDR3 coding DNA: TGTGCCAATAGTAGTGGGACAGCGAGCAATTGGCCCCAGCATTTT.

A note on this clonotype: Since a much larger clone is just one base distant, this may be a read error. The chain uses TRBV5-4 and TRBJ2-7; 12 positions match TRBD1. The CDR3 consists of 15 residues. V was pared by 2 bases and J by 5 bases, with 5 bases of the junction left unmatched. Germline values: CDR1 SGHNT, CDR2 YYREEE (reference sequence). CDR3 DNA sequence: TGTGCCAGCAGCTTTTTTTGGGACAGGGGGCACGAGCAGTACTTC. Translated, it gives CASSFFWDRGHEQYF.

This clonotype has ten or more counts. A much more abundant neighbour one base away suggests this may be a read error. The CDR3 region has the DNA TGCAGTGCTAGGGGACTAGAATCCAGGGAGCTGTTTTTT. Its protein is CSARGLESRELFF. This chain connects TRBV20-1 to TRBJ2-2; 8 nucleotides agree with TRBD2. V was clipped by 3 bases and J by 9 bases; unmatched bases: 6. Per germline, CDR1 DFQATT and CDR2 SNEGSKA (reference sequence). CDR3 size: 13 residues.

With regard to this clonotype: An end of the junction differs from the germline gene, which may be a read error. The V and J genes are TRBV6-1 and TRBJ2-7, with D perhaps matching TRBD2 (5 bases). Germline V gene data show CDR1 as MNHNS and CDR2 as SASEGT. CDR3 length: 12 amino acids. The DNA of the CDR3 is TGTGCAAGCGGAAACTATAATTACGAGCAGCACTTC. Protein: CASGNYNYEQHF.

Points on this clonotype: Sequence at one end of the junction differs from germline and may be a read error. This sequence joins TRBV29-1 and TRBJ1-2; D gene ambiguous. The germline V gene encodes CDR1 SQVTM and CDR2 ANQGSEA. The CDR3 has 13 residues. The CDR3 protein is CSVSPQHGRGYIF. For the CDR3, the DNA is TGCAGCGTCTCACCCCAACACGGTCGCGGCTACATCTTC. Full variable domain (missing parts from reference TRBV29-1 and TRBJ1-2): SAVISQKPSRDICQRGTSLTIQCQVDSQVTMMFWYRQQPGQSLTLIATANQGSEATYESGFVIDKFPISRPNLTFSTLTVSNMSPEDSSIYLCSVSPQHGRGYIFGSGTRLTVV.

In the case of this clonotype: A much larger clone lies a single base off, so this may be a read error. The rearrangement uses TRBV6-5 and TRBJ2-7; D perhaps matches TRBD1 (6 bases). This CDR3 is built from 14 residues. The germline gives CDR1 MNHEY, CDR2 SVGAGI. Trimming removed 2 bases from V and 3 bases from J, with 11 bases in between. CDR3 in DNA: TGTGCCAGCAGTTACGGGACAAGACTCTACGAGCAGTACTTC. Protein sequence: CASSYGTRLYEQYF.

Concerning this clonotype: At one end, the junction sequence differs from germline, possibly due to a read error. The gene calls are TRBV29-1 and TRBJ1-1; D not resolved. There are 13 residues in the CDR3. Germline values: CDR1 SQVTM, CDR2 ANQGSEA. The CDR3: CSLEVPGSGESFF. The CDR3 DNA is TGTAGCCTTGAGGTTCCCGGGTCTGGTGAATCTTTCTTT.

As concerns this clonotype: The junction departs from germline at one end; a sequencing error may be responsible. V gene TRBV29-1 combines with J gene TRBJ2-1; no definite D call. The CDR3 runs 13 residues. The germline V gene has CDR1 SQVTM and CDR2 ANQGSEA. The CDR3 protein is CSVARHGLNEQFF. The CDR3 region has the DNA TGCAGTGTTGCGCGACATGGGTTGAATGAGCAGTTCTTC.

The J gene is TRBJ1-1, the V gene TRBV6-6; 7 positions agree with TRBD1. This CDR3 comprises 14 residues. Trimming cost V 10 bases and J 5 bases; bases outside gene matches: 13. The germline CDR1 and CDR2 sequences are MNHNY and SVGAGI (reference sequence). The CDR3 DNA follows: TGTGCCAACACTGCCCGGACAGGAGGGACTGAAGCTTTCTTT. Amino acids: CANTARTGGTEAFF.

Turning to this clonotype: Its ends do not fully match the called genes, so a read error is possible. The V call is TRBV12-3 or TRBV12-4, the J call TRBJ2-1; TRBD2 matches at 7 bases. There are 12 residues in the CDR3. CDR3 coding DNA: TGTGCCAGCACTCCGGGACTAAAGGGACTGTCCTTC. Its translation: CASTPGLKGLSF.

This clonotype has ten or more counts. This chain joins TRBV5-4 and TRBJ2-3; 8 nucleotides line up with TRBD2. The CDR3 is made up of 16 amino acids. CDR1 is SGHNT and CDR2 is YYREEE in the germline V gene (reference sequence). The V and J ends lost 4 bases and 5 bases, in that order; junction bases with no gene match: 12. This CDR3 reads CASSTIEREPRDTQYF. In DNA form, the CDR3 reads TGTGCCAGCAGCACTATCGAGCGGGAGCCGCGAGATACGCAGTATTTT.

The chain links TRBV20-1 to TRBJ1-2; no definite D call. Germline assignment: CDR1 DFQATT and CDR2 SNEGSKA (reference sequence). Trimming shortened V by 5 bases and J by 11 bases, and 21 bases separated the two germline ends. CDR3 length: 13 residues. The CDR3 region has the DNA TGCAGTGCTGAGGGAGCCTCCCTCTATGATTACACCTTC. Its protein is CSAEGASLYDYTF.

Concerning this clonotype: This may come from a read error, since a much larger clone is one base off. This rearrangement joins TRBV30 to TRBJ1-1; D remains unclear. This CDR3 has 11 amino acids. CDR1 is GTSNPN and CDR2 is SVGIG in the germline V gene (reference sequence). The CDR3 bases are TGTGCCTGGAACAGAGACACTGTAGCTTTCTTT. Translating gives CAWNRDTVAFF.

Points on this clonotype: A read error may produce the germline difference seen at one junction end. This chain connects TRBV12-3 or TRBV12-4 to TRBJ2-3, with 8 nucleotides matching TRBD2. The CDR3 loop spans 14 amino acids. The CDR3 is CASSLSGSTDMEYF. DNA of the CDR3: TGTGCTAGCAGTTTAAGCGGGAGCACAGATATGGAGTATTTT.

This clonotype is medium-sized. This chain joins TRBV20-1 and TRBJ2-2; 7 bases align to TRBD1. With 4 bases clipped from V and 7 bases from J, the junction kept 12 bases outside the gene matches. Germline lookup yields CDR1 DFQATT and CDR2 SNEGSKA (reference sequence). The CDR3 is 15 residues long. The CDR3 is CSATRGQELSGELFF. DNA for the CDR3: TGCAGTGCTACCCGAGGACAGGAACTAAGCGGGGAGCTGTTTTTT.